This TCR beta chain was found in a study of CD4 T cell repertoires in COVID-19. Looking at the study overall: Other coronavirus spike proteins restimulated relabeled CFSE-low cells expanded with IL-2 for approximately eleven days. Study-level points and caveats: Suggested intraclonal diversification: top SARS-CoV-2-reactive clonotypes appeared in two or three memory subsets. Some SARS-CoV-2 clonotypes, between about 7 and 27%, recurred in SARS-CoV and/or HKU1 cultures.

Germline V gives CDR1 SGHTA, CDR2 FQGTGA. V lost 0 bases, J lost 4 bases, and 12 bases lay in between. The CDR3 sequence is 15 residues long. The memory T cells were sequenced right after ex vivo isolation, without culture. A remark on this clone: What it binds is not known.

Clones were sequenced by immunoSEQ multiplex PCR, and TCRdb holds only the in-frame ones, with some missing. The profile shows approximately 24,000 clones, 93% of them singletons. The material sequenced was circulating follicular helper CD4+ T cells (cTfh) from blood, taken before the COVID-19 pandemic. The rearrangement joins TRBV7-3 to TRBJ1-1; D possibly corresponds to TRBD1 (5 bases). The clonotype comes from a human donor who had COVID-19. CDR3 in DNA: TGTGCCAGCAGCTTAACGTTTGGGGGGACCACTGAAGCTTTCTTT. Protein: CASSLTFGGTTEAFF.